The 28 T cell receptor beta chains below come from one sample, sequenced in a study of beta chain features in type 1 diabetes. Every isolated RNA sample was fully reverse transcribed, so sequencing captured expressed TCRB transcripts. Sequenced by immunoSEQ multiplex PCR; TCRdb stores in-frame clones only, minus some. The sample has about 620,000 clones; roughly 15% are singletons. Material: naive CD4+ T cells from blood. Receptors originate from a man between 18 and 35 years old in good health.

In DNA, the CDR3 is TGTGCCAGCAGCGACCCTGGGAGCCTCGGGCATGAGCAGTTCTTC. Encoded protein: CASSDPGSLGHEQFF. This rearrangement joins TRBV5-6 to TRBJ2-1; D might be TRBD2 (5 bases). Germline CDR1 reads SGHDT; CDR2 reads YYEEEE. The CDR3 runs 15 residues. Trimming took off 4 bases at V and 8 bases at J, with 19 bases between the two ends.

The rearrangement links TRBV18 to TRBJ1-1; 7 bases are a match to TRBD1. With 4 bases clipped from V and 7 bases from J, the junction kept 6 bases outside the gene matches. The CDR3 is 13 residues long. Germline CDR1 and CDR2: KGHSH and LQKENI. The chain's CDR3 is CASSHDRAGEAFF. In nucleotides, the CDR3 is TGTGCCAGCTCACACGACAGGGCGGGTGAAGCTTTCTTT.

The chain combines TRBV6-5 with TRBJ2-5, with D possibly TRBD1 on 6 matching bases. Trimming cost V 2 bases and J 5 bases, with 18 bases left between them. CDR1 is MNHEY, CDR2 SVGAGI, per germline. The CDR3 has 16 amino acids. CDR3 coding DNA: TGTGCCAGCAGTTACCCCGTAGGGACACCGAGGGAGACCCAGTACTTC. It yields the protein CASSYPVGTPRETQYF.

V gene TRBV5-1 combines with J gene TRBJ1-3; no firm D call. The CDR3 contains 16 residues. The V end was cut by 0 bases, the J end by 0 bases, with 10 bases between. Germline loops: CDR1 SGHRS, CDR2 YFSETQ. CDR3 residues: CASSLAGGNSGNTIYF. The CDR3, as DNA: TGCGCCAGCAGCTTGGCCGGCGGGAACTCTGGAAACACCATATATTTT.

There are a few counts of this clone. The chain joins TRBV5-8 to TRBJ2-3, with TRBD2 as a possible D gene (6 bases). This CDR3 is 14 amino acids long. V gave up 6 bases and J gave up 7 bases, with 18 bases separating them. Germline loops: CDR1 SGHTS, CDR2 YDEGEE. CDR3 nucleotide sequence: TGTGCCAGCACTCCGAAGAGGAGGGAATATACGCAGTATTTT. As protein: CASTPKRREYTQYF.

This chain joins TRBV4-2 and TRBJ2-1; no definite D call. Trimming pared 4 bases from V and 0 bases from J, leaving 16 bases between. The CDR3 extends over 17 amino acids. Germline CDR1 is LGHNA and CDR2 is YNFKEQ. CDR3 nucleotide sequence: TGTGCCAGCAGCCTAAACATCCAAGCGAGCTCCTACAATGAGCAGTTCTTC. It codes for CASSLNIQASSYNEQFF.

The genes are TRBV14 and TRBJ2-1; the D is unclear. V shed 1 base and J shed 8 bases, with 15 bases lying between them. The germline V gene encodes CDR1 SGHDN and CDR2 FVKESK. The length of the CDR3 is 15 residues. The CDR3 region is CASSQVLLRNHEQFF. CDR3 in DNA: TGTGCCAGCAGCCAAGTACTACTAAGAAACCATGAGCAGTTCTTC. The full variable domain, in which reference TRBV14 and TRBJ2-1 provide the parts outside the CDR3, is EAGVTQFPSHSVIEKGQTVTLRCDPISGHDNLYWYRRVMGKEIKFLLHFVKESKQDESGMPNNRFLAERTGGTYSTLKVQPAELEDSGVYFCASSQVLLRNHEQFFGPGTRLTVL.

This clone was counted between two and nine times. In nucleotides, the CDR3 is TGCGCCAGCAGCCATCCGGGTAACACTGAAGCTTTCTTT. Translated: CASSHPGNTEAFF. This chain joins TRBV5-1 and TRBJ1-1; D call uncertain. The V gene's germline CDR1 is SGHRS and CDR2 YFSETQ. The length of the CDR3 is 13 residues. With 4 bases removed from V and 2 bases from J, the gap between germline ends came to 9 bases.

This chain connects TRBV4-3 to TRBJ1-1; D uncertain. CDR1 LGHNA and CDR2 YSLEER come from the germline V gene. This CDR3 contains 14 residues. V shed 5 bases and J shed 3 bases, with 13 bases lying between them. In DNA, the CDR3 is TGCGCCAGCAGCGCCGATAATAGGGACACTGAAGCTTTCTTT. Translated, it gives CASSADNRDTEAFF.

The genes are TRBV29-1 and TRBJ1-5; D is perhaps TRBD1 (5 bases). The V and J ends lost 5 bases and 0 bases respectively, with 20 bases between them. The CDR3 runs to 17 residues. The V gene's germline CDR1 is SQVTM and CDR2 ANQGSEA. CDR3 in amino acids: CSVQTGPTFNSNQPQHF. The CDR3 DNA reads TGCAGCGTTCAAACGGGACCGACCTTCAATAGCAATCAGCCCCAGCATTTT.

J is TRBJ2-1 and V is TRBV4-1; D is unclear. V lost 0 bases, J lost 0 bases, and 6 bases lay in between. The germline V gene has CDR1 MGHRA and CDR2 YSYEKL. The length of the CDR3 is 15 residues. The CDR3 region is CASSQETGSYNEQFF. In DNA, the CDR3 is TGCGCCAGCAGCCAAGAGACGGGCTCCTACAATGAGCAGTTCTTC.

The J gene is TRBJ2-7, the V gene TRBV29-1; TRBD1 matches 8 bases. The germline CDR1 and CDR2 sequences are SQVTM and ANQGSEA. V trimming: 4 bases; J trimming: 6 bases; junction bases outside the gene matches: 11. There are 14 residues in the CDR3. The CDR3 region is CSVGRTGTGSEQYF. In nucleotides, the CDR3 is TGCAGCGTTGGACGGACAGGGACCGGTAGCGAGCAGTACTTC.

This clone was found a few times. The gene calls are TRBV14 and TRBJ1-5; no reliable D call. Germline CDR1 SGHDN, CDR2 FVKESK. Trimming took off 4 bases at V and 9 bases at J, with 13 bases between the two ends. CDR3 length: 13 residues. CDR3 amino acids: CASSPYKLGPQHF. In nucleotides, the CDR3 is TGTGCCAGCAGCCCGTATAAATTAGGGCCCCAGCATTTT.

A few counts support this clone. The chain combines TRBV2 with TRBJ2-7, with 11 bases matching TRBD2. The CDR3 is 15 residues long. Per the germline V gene, CDR1 is SNHLY and CDR2 is FYNNEI. After removal of 7 bases from V and 0 bases from J, the junction contained 5 bases not matched to a gene. The CDR3 protein is CASKASGGSSYEQYF. CDR3 DNA: TGTGCCAGCAAGGCTAGCGGGGGGTCCTCCTACGAGCAGTACTTC.

This clone was detected only a few times. The V gene is TRBV7-9, the J gene TRBJ2-7; D is perhaps TRBD1 (5 bases). Per germline, CDR1 SEHNR and CDR2 FQNEAQ (reference sequence). The V end was cut by 1 base, the J end by 5 bases, with 12 bases between. The CDR3 covers 14 residues. This CDR3 reads CASSLEQGLNEQYF. CDR3 bases: TGTGCCAGCAGCTTAGAGCAGGGTCTGAACGAGCAGTACTTC.

This clone has more than one count but fewer than ten. The gene calls are TRBV29-1 and TRBJ2-5; 8 bases are shared with TRBD1. The last part of the DNA fits TRBJ2-7 better; the J call may be wrong. Germline V gene lookup returns CDR1 SQVTM and CDR2 ANQGSEA. CDR3 length: 15 amino acids. CDR3 in amino acids: CSVDPGQGKSNEQYF. The CDR3 nucleotides are TGCAGCGTTGACCCTGGACAGGGAAAGAGCAACGAGCAGTACTTC.

This sequence joins TRBV21-1 and TRBJ1-1; TRBD1, the table's D call, was not compared with the DNA. TRBV21-1 is tagged as a pseudogene. The CDR3 has 14 residues. The CDR3 nucleotides read TGTGCCAGCAGCGACAGGGACAGGGACACTGAAGCTTTCTTT. Translating it yields CASSDRDRDTEAFF.

This clone has more than one count but fewer than ten. The chain carries TRBV4-1 and TRBJ2-7; no reliable D call. The CDR3 runs 15 residues. The V gene's germline CDR1 is MGHRA and CDR2 YSYEKL. V was clipped by 0 bases and J by 3 bases, with 12 bases between them. In nucleotides, the CDR3 is TGCGCCAGCAGCCAAGAGGCACACAAAGGCTACGAGCAGTACTTC. This sequence encodes CASSQEAHKGYEQYF.

The J gene is TRBJ1-1, the V gene TRBV5-1; 8 bases are shared with TRBD1. Trimming removed 4 bases from V and 1 base from J; junction bases left unmatched: 3. Germline V gene lookup returns CDR1 SGHRS and CDR2 YFSETQ. The CDR3 spans 14 residues. CDR3 DNA: TGCGCCAGCAGCGAAGGGACAGGGAACACTGAAGCTTTCTTT. It encodes CASSEGTGNTEAFF. Variable domain in full (rest from reference TRBV5-1 and TRBJ1-1): KAGVTQTPRYLIKTRGQQVTLSCSPISGHRSVSWYQQTPGQGLQFLFEYFSETQRNKGNFPGRFSGRQFSNSRSEMNVSTLELGDSALYLCASSEGTGNTEAFFGQGTRLTVV.

The sample holds a few counts of this clone. The chain is built from TRBV25-1 and TRBJ2-1, with 11 bases fitting TRBD2. The CDR3 extends over 17 amino acids. CDR1 is MGHDK, CDR2 SYGVNS, per germline. V was pared by 3 bases and J by 4 bases, with 8 bases of the junction left unmatched. CDR3 coding DNA: TGTGCCAGCAGTGAGTCCCCTCTAGCGGGAGGTTACAATGAGCAGTTCTTC. Its protein product is CASSESPLAGGYNEQFF.

The chain employs TRBV2 and TRBJ2-1, with D maybe TRBD2 (6 bases). Deletions cut 6 bases from V and 7 bases from J, with 13 bases between. CDR1 is SNHLY, CDR2 FYNNEI, per germline. CDR3 length: 13 amino acids. CDR3 bases: TGTGCCAGCAGCGGCGGGATTTCTAATGAGCAGTTCTTC. It specifies CASSGGISNEQFF.

The chain combines TRBV2 with TRBJ2-3; TRBD1 is a possible D gene (6 bases). This CDR3 spans 15 amino acids. Germline CDR1 reads SNHLY; CDR2 reads FYNNEI. The V gene lost 7 bases and the J gene lost 5 bases, with 19 bases spanning the gap. The CDR3 here is CASKNQGNVGDTQYF. In DNA, the CDR3 is TGTGCCAGCAAGAATCAGGGGAATGTTGGAGATACGCAGTATTTT.

This clone has only a few counts. The chain links TRBV2 to TRBJ2-1; TRBD1 is a possible D gene (5 bases). The CDR3 covers 12 residues. Trimming removed 8 bases from V and 7 bases from J, with 12 bases in between. CDR1 SNHLY and CDR2 FYNNEI come from the germline V gene. In nucleotides, the CDR3 is TGTGCCAGCGGACGACAGCTAAATGAGCAGTTCTTC. It specifies CASGRQLNEQFF.

The chain carries TRBV23-1 and TRBJ2-7; 10 bases are a match to TRBD1. TRBV23-1 is assigned to the ORF class and has an uncertain function. The J segment lost 3 bases and the V segment lost 3 bases, leaving 5 bases of the junction unmatched. The CDR3 is 15 residues long. CDR3 DNA sequence: TGCGCCAGCAGTCAGGGACAGGGGACATGCTACGAGCAGTACTTC. It specifies CASSQGQGTCYEQYF.

J is TRBJ1-1 and V is TRBV25-1; tentatively, D is TRBD1 (5 bases). The CDR3 totals 13 residues. V was trimmed by 5 bases and J by 0 bases, leaving 7 bases between them. Germline V gene lookup returns CDR1 MGHDK and CDR2 SYGVNS. The CDR3 loop reads CASSWGMNTEAFF. As DNA, the CDR3 is TGTGCCAGCAGTTGGGGCATGAACACTGAAGCTTTCTTT.

The gene calls are TRBV18 and TRBJ2-2; perhaps TRBD2 as D (5 bases). The V gene's germline CDR1 is KGHSH and CDR2 LQKENI. V dropped 0 bases and J dropped 10 bases, with 15 bases sitting between them. The CDR3 contains 15 residues. CDR3 sequence: CASSPPHLVGKELFF. Written as DNA, the CDR3 is TGTGCCAGCTCACCACCGCATCTGGTCGGGAAGGAGCTGTTTTTT.

This rearrangement joins TRBV9 to TRBJ2-3; TRBD2 aligns across 11 bases. The germline V gene encodes CDR1 SGDLS and CDR2 YYNGEE. V lost 1 base to trimming and J lost 0 bases; unmatched junction nucleotides: 4. The CDR3 sequence is 17 residues long. The CDR3 region has the DNA TGTGCCAGCAGCGTAACTTCTAGCGGGGGGAGCACAGATACGCAGTATTTT. Translating it yields CASSVTSSGGSTDTQYF.

The genes are TRBV27 and TRBJ1-2; D call uncertain. The V gene's germline CDR1 is MNHEY and CDR2 SMNVEV (reference sequence). Trimming took off 5 bases at V and 8 bases at J, with 21 bases between the two ends. CDR3 length: 15 residues. CDR3 nucleotide sequence: TGTGCCAGCAGTCCTCGCTTAGGGTTTTTGGGAGGCTACACCTTC. It is translated as CASSPRLGFLGGYTF.